This T cell receptor (beta chain) was captured by sequencing in a study of shared clonotypes between healthy human individuals. The naive CD8 subset, CD45RO-negative cells positively selected for CCR7, excluded terminally differentiated effector memory CD45RA+ cells. The authors ran the assay at deep level. Each subset's genomic DNA was shared equally among a number of immunoSEQ plates. Method: immunoSEQ multiplex PCR; TCRdb's copy keeps in-frame clones and lacks some. Among more than 2 million clones listed, 80% to 95% were seen once. General study findings and limits: Apart from blood, nothing was sampled; tissue repertoires likely differ.

Turning to this clone: Its antigen is currently unknown.

V lost 0 bases to trimming and J lost 6 bases, with 8 bases between them. This CDR3 region has 14 residues. The germline gives CDR1 PRHDT, CDR2 FYEKMQ (reference sequence). The TCR originated in a man between 18 and 35 years old in good health. Some clones in this sample may be carry-over from other donors' samples. The chain combines TRBV13 with TRBJ2-2; no definite D call. Source material: naive CD8+ T cells from PBMCs. The CDR3 nucleotides read TGTGCCAGCAGCTTAGGTTCTCCCTCCGGGGAGCTGTTTTTT. Protein: CASSLGSPSGELFF.